Listed here is a single T cell receptor beta chain. Its antigen is unknown. Base qualities were left out, and no much larger clone turns up one base away. The time point tag for this specimen amounts to: about 28 days (+/-7) after the second vaccine dose. AZD1222 recipients with second doses at about 4 weeks or about 12 weeks were pooled, because spike-specific TCR depth and breadth did not differ between schedules. Vaccinee samples came from UK trials COV001 and COV002, including a single-blind randomized controlled phase 2/3 trial of AZD1222 (ChAdOx1 nCoV-19) in healthy adults. Trial participant PBMC samples were collected at day 0 and day 28 after the second dose for TCRbeta chain sequencing. The CDR3 regions of human TCRbeta chains were analyzed by immunosequencing. In the original analysis: Repertoire TCRs were checked for matches against a reference library of SARS-CoV-2-specific TCRs that had been generated using the MIRA antigen-specificity platform. Breadth was defined as the fraction of unique TCRs that were SARS-CoV-2-associated. Depth was defined as the fraction of total T cells that were SARS-CoV-2-associated. Each spike-specific TCR was assigned to its reactive spike region and to a CD4 or CD8 class using the MIRA data. Log10-transformed breadth and depth values were compared by one-way ANOVA with Sidak's multiple comparisons tests. Sourced from immuneACCESS, this table was stored by TCRdb with only in-frame sequences that have V and J called. A share of the clones is absent; for the studies checked, an unresolved V gene accounts for under half, and the remainder has no known explanation. The DNA gave D and trimming, while V, J and clone size come from that table. The sample table records nearly 110,000 clones; roughly 91% of these occur just once. The ten largest account for 7% to 9% of the sample.

This sample is part of a study of T cell responses to AZD1222 COVID-19 vaccine (dated by TCRdb to 2020 to 2022). Regarding the research as a whole: A total of 230 or so trial participants underwent TCR sequencing, of whom nearly 210 received two doses of AZD1222 and 26 received two doses of the MenACWY control vaccine. Trial participants were enrolled by age into subgroups of 18-55, 56-69 and 70-plus years, and 148, 28 and 57 TCR-sequenced participants, respectively, were included in these subgroups.

The germline V gene encodes CDR1 SGHNT and CDR2 YYREEE (reference sequence). The CDR3 starts with the cysteine, ends with the phenylalanine, and has 15 residues. This entry keeps only the CDR3 DNA: 45 bases, framed from base 1. The germline V end is reduced by 4 bases and the J end by 3 bases; junction bases left unmatched: 7. The investigation overall reported the following: After two AZD1222 doses, both the breadth and the depth of spike-specific TCRs were significantly higher than at day 0 and than in MenACWY recipients. Conclusions about previously exposed vaccinees are limited because only a handful of AZD1222 recipients were SARS-CoV-2 seropositive at baseline. CD4 TCRs associated with the vaccine covered the entire spike protein, and the dominant responses were in regions 160-218 and 743-854. Epitopes outside the regions mutated in the B.1.351 and B.1.1.7 variants were reportedly recognized by nearly half of the unique spike-specific TCRs. Because no samples from the day 14 peak response were available, repertoires could be characterized only after the peak T cell response. The 56-69-year group was small, and its depth increase did not reach significance, likely because of low power. Most participants were white British and females outnumbered males, and the authors suggested that clonal diversity may have been underestimated.

The sequence derives from an adult who received the AZD1222 COVID-19 vaccine. This sample comprised peripheral blood, obtained 28 days after the second AZD1222 dose. The rearranged segments are TRBV5-4 and TRBJ2-5; 9 junctional bases match TRBD1. The CDR3 sequence is CASSVSGTGKETQYF. The DNA sequence follows: TGTGCCAGCAGCGTATCCGGGACAGGGAAAGAGACCCAGTACTTC.